This entry describes one T cell receptor (beta chain). These data come from a study of blood T cell repertoires in COVID-19. The wider study: Collection of acute and convalescent COVID-19 samples took place in the United States, Italy and Spain. T cells, B-cell-depleted T cells, or PBMCs supplied cDNA or gDNA.

Original handling: Amplified reference gene primers provided the basis for estimating nucleated cell counts. Sequenced by immunoSEQ multiplex PCR; TCRdb stores in-frame clones only, minus some. The V and J calls and the clone size are those of that table, but D and trimming were determined from the DNA. The sample lists over 35,000 clones; roughly 88% were seen once. This CDR3 is built from 14 residues. The V gene lost 6 bases and the J gene lost 4 bases, with 16 bases spanning the gap. Germline assignment: CDR1 MNHEY and CDR2 SMNVEV (reference sequence). The TCR comes from a man aged 55 to 70 with active COVID-19. Sequencing used peripheral blood. The V and J genes are TRBV27 and TRBJ2-7, with a weak D call TRBD2 (5 bases). Written as DNA, the CDR3 is TGTGCCAGCAGGGAGGTAGGAGAAGGATACGAGCAGTACTTC. Protein: CASREVGEGYEQYF.